Below are 14 T cell receptor beta chains sequenced from a single sample in a study of blood T cell repertoires in COVID-19. Sequenced by immunoSEQ multiplex PCR; TCRdb stores in-frame clones only, minus some. Among about 180,000 clones listed, over 70% were seen once. The sequenced sample was PBMCs or T cells enriched from blood (not recorded which). The source is a man between 60 and 75 years old who had been exposed to COVID-19.

This chain joins TRBV6-5 and TRBJ2-2, with D possibly matching TRBD1 (5 bases). The CDR3 is 13 amino acids. CDR1 is MNHEY, CDR2 SVGAGI, per germline. Trimming left V 5 bases short and J 6 bases short, with 10 bases between. This chain's CDR3 is CASSQGPPGELFF. The CDR3 DNA is TGTGCCAGCAGTCAGGGCCCCCCCGGGGAGCTGTTTTTT.

This clone has a single count. The chain is built from TRBV10-3 and TRBJ2-1; perhaps TRBD1 as D (5 bases). Germline CDR1 is ENHRY and CDR2 is SYGVKD. This CDR3 is 14 amino acids long. V was cut by 4 bases and J by 4 bases, with 11 bases left in between. CDR3 loop: CAISGQPHYNEQFF. In DNA form, the CDR3 reads TGTGCCATCAGTGGACAGCCTCATTACAATGAGCAGTTCTTC.

V and J are TRBV29-1 and TRBJ1-1, with D possibly matching TRBD1 (5 bases). Germline V gives CDR1 SQVTM, CDR2 ANQGSEA. Trimming shortened V by 7 bases and J by 1 base, and 13 bases separated the two germline ends. This CDR3 comprises 13 residues. CDR3 sequence: CSGRKGSNTEAFF. DNA for the CDR3: TGCAGCGGCCGTAAGGGGTCGAACACTGAAGCTTTCTTT.

The chain joins TRBV7-9 to TRBJ1-3; 9 nucleotides agree with TRBD1. Unmatched junction bases numbered 6, after V lost 6 bases and J lost 3 bases. This CDR3 is built from 15 residues. CDR1 and CDR2 from the germline V gene are SEHNR and FQNEAQ (reference sequence). DNA of the CDR3: TGTGCCAGCAGTTTAACAGGGGGCGGTGGAAACACCATATATTTT. Translation: CASSLTGGGGNTIYF. The complete variable domain, with remaining parts taken from reference TRBV7-9 and TRBJ1-3, reads DTGVSQNPRHKITKRGQNVTFRCDPISEHNRLYWYRQTLGQGPEFLTYFQNEAQLEKSRLLSDRFSAERPKGSFSTLEIQRTEQGDSAMYLCASSLTGGGGNTIYFGEGSWLTVV.

The rearrangement links TRBV3-1 (or the pseudogene TRBV3-2) to TRBJ2-3; D is uncertain. This CDR3 is 13 amino acids long. With 1 base removed from V and 6 bases from J, the gap between germline ends came to 8 bases. The germline CDR1 and CDR2 sequences are LGHDT and YNNKEL (reference sequence). The CDR3 nucleotides read TGTGCCAGCAGCCAAGGGCCCTCGGATACGCAGTATTTT. This encodes CASSQGPSDTQYF.

The chain links TRBV7-3 to TRBJ2-1; no definite D call. The V gene lost 2 bases and the J gene lost 6 bases, with 5 bases spanning the gap. Germline V gene data show CDR1 as SGHTA and CDR2 as FQGTGA. The CDR3 loop spans 12 amino acids. In DNA, the CDR3 is TGTGCCAGCAGCTTAGGCCTCAATGAGCAGTTCTTC. It specifies CASSLGLNEQFF.

The CDR3: CASSFWAPGNYGYTF. DNA of the CDR3: TGTGCCAGCAGCTTTTGGGCTCCAGGGAACTATGGCTACACCTTC. The chain carries TRBV5-6 and TRBJ1-2; maybe TRBD1 (5 bases). The CDR3 spans 15 residues. CDR1 and CDR2 from the germline V gene are SGHDT and YYEEEE. V shed 2 bases and J shed 2 bases, with 13 bases lying between them.

V gene TRBV5-1 combines with J gene TRBJ1-4; D call uncertain. This CDR3 has 14 residues. The germline gives CDR1 SGHRS, CDR2 YFSETQ. V dropped 4 bases and J dropped 5 bases, with 12 bases sitting between them. DNA for the CDR3: TGCGCCAGCAGCGTCGGGATCCTAAATGAAAAACTGTTTTTT. Protein sequence: CASSVGILNEKLFF.

This clone was counted between two and nine times. The chain combines TRBV6-5 with TRBJ2-7; the D gene is possibly TRBD2 (6 bases). V was cut by 8 bases and J by 2 bases, with 16 bases left in between. The CDR3 has 14 residues. Germline lookup yields CDR1 MNHEY and CDR2 SVGAGI. The CDR3 DNA follows: TGTGCCAGCGCCACGGAGGGACCTACCTACGAGCAGTACTTC. Translated: CASATEGPTYEQYF.

This chain links TRBV27 with TRBJ2-3, with D possibly matching TRBD2 (5 bases). The V and J ends lost 11 bases and 6 bases respectively, with 18 bases between them. Germline V gene lookup returns CDR1 MNHEY and CDR2 SMNVEV (reference sequence). This CDR3 has 13 residues. This CDR3 reads CAPSPGRGDTQYF. CDR3 DNA: TGTGCCCCCTCCCCGGGGAGAGGTGATACGCAGTATTTT.

The chain carries TRBV11-3 and TRBJ1-4; 8 positions agree with TRBD1. Unmatched junction bases numbered 6, after V lost 3 bases and J lost 0 bases. The CDR3 extends over 17 amino acids. Germline CDR1 is SGHNT and CDR2 is YENEEA. CDR3: CASSFGTGGTTNEKLFF. Written as DNA, the CDR3 is TGTGCCAGCAGCTTCGGGACAGGCGGAACAACTAATGAAAAACTGTTTTTT.

The chain combines TRBV5-1 with TRBJ2-3, with TRBD2 matching 7 bases. CDR3 length equals 14 residues. J lost 5 bases, V lost 0 bases, and 3 bases had no gene match. CDR1 is SGHRS, CDR2 YFSETQ, per germline. CDR3 amino acids: CASSLASGLDTQYF. As DNA, the CDR3 is TGCGCCAGCAGCTTGGCTAGCGGTTTAGATACGCAGTATTTT.

This chain links TRBV7-2 with TRBJ2-7; maybe TRBD2 (6 bases). Trimming pared 4 bases from V and 5 bases from J, leaving 15 bases between. The CDR3 consists of 14 residues. The germline CDR1 and CDR2 sequences are SGHTA and FQGNSA. The CDR3 sequence: CASSSGLFLDEQYF. For the CDR3, the DNA is TGTGCCAGCAGCTCGGGACTTTTTCTAGACGAGCAGTACTTC.

The chain joins TRBV2 to TRBJ1-2, with D possibly TRBD1 on 5 matching bases. CDR1 SNHLY and CDR2 FYNNEI come from the germline V gene. The CDR3 extends over 14 amino acids. Trimming pared 5 bases from V and 4 bases from J, leaving 14 bases between. The CDR3 sequence is CASSWDGRAYGYTF. The CDR3 DNA follows: TGTGCCAGCAGTTGGGACGGGAGAGCCTATGGCTACACCTTC.